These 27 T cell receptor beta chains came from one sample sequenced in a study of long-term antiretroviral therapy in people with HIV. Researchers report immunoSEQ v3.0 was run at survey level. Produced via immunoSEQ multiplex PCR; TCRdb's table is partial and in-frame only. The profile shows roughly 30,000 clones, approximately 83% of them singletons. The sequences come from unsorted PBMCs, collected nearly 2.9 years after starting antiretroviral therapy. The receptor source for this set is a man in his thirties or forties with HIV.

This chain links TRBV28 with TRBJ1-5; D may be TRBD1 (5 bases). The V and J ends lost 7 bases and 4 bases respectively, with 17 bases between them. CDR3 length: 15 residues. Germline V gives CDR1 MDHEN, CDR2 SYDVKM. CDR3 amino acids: CASTNQGIFNQPQHF. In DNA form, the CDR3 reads TGTGCCAGCACCAACCAGGGCATTTTTAATCAGCCCCAGCATTTT.

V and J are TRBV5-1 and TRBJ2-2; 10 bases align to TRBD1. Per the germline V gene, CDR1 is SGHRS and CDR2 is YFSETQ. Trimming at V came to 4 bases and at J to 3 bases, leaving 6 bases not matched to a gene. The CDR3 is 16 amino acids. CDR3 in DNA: TGCGCCAGCAGCCCAGGGACAGGGGTTCACACCGGGGAGCTGTTTTTT. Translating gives CASSPGTGVHTGELFF.

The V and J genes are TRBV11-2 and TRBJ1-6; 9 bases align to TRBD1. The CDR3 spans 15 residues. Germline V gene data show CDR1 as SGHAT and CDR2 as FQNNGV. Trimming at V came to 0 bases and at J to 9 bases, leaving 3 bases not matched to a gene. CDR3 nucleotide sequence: TGTGCCAGCAGCTTAGATCTGACAGGGGGTTCACCCCTCCACTTT. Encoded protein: CASSLDLTGGSPLHF. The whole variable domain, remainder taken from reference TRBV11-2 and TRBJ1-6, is EAGVAQSPRYKIIEKRQSVAFWCNPISGHATLYWYQQILGQGPKLLIQFQNNGVVDDSQLPKDRFSAERLKGVDSTLKIQPAKLEDSAVYLCASSLDLTGGSPLHFGNGTRLTVT.

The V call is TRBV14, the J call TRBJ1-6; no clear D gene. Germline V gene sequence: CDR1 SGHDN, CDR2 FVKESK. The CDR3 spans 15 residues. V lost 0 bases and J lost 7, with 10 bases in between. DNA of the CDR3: TGTGCCAGCAGCCAAGAGGGGAACAGAAATTCACCCCTCCACTTT. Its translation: CASSQEGNRNSPLHF.

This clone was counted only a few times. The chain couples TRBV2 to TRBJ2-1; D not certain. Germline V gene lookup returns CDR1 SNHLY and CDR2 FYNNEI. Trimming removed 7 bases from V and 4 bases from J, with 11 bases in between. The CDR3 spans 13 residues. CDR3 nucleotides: TGTGCCAGCAAAATGCGGCTTTACAATGAGCAGTTCTTC. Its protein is CASKMRLYNEQFF.

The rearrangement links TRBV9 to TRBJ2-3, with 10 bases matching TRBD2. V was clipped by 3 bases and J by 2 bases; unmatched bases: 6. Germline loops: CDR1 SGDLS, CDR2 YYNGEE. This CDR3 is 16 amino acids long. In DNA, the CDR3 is TGTGCCAGCAGCGCCCGCCTAGCGGGGGCCACAGATACGCAGTATTTT. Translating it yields CASSARLAGATDTQYF.

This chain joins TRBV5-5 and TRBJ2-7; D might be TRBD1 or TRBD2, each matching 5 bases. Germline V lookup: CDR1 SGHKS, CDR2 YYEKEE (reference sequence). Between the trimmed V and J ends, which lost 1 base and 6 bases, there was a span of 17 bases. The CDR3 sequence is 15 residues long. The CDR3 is CASSLIGGGPREQYF. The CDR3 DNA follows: TGTGCCAGCAGCTTGATAGGTGGGGGACCGCGCGAGCAGTACTTC.

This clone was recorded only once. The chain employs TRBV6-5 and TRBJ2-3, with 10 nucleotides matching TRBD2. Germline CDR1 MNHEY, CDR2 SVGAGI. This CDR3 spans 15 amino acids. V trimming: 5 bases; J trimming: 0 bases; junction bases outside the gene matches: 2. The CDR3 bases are TGTGCCAGCAGTGTTAGCGGGAGGAGCACAGATACGCAGTATTTT. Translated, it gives CASSVSGRSTDTQYF.

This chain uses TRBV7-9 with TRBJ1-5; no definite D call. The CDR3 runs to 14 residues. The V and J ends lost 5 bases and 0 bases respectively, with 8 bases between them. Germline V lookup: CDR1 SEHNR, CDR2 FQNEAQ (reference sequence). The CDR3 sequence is CASSAGDSNQPQHF. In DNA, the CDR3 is TGTGCCAGCAGCGCCGGCGATAGCAATCAGCCCCAGCATTTT.

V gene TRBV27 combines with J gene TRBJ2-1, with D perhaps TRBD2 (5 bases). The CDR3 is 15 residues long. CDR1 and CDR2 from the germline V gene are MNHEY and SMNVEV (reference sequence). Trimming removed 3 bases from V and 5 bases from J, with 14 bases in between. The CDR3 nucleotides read TGTGCCAGCAGTTTGACGGGGAGTTTGGACAATGAGCAGTTCTTC. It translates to CASSLTGSLDNEQFF.

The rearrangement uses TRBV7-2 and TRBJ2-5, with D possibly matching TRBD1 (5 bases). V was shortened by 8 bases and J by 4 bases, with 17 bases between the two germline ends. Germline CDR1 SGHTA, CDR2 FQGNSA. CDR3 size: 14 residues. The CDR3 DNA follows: TGTGCCAGCCAGGGAAGGGCCCAATCAGAGACCCAGTACTTC. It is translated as CASQGRAQSETQYF.

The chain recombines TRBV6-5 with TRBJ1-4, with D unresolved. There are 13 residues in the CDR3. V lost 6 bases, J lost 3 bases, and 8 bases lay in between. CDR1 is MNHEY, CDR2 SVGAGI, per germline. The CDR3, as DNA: TGTGCCAGCAGCCGGTCGGCTAATGAAAAACTGTTTTTT. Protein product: CASSRSANEKLFF.

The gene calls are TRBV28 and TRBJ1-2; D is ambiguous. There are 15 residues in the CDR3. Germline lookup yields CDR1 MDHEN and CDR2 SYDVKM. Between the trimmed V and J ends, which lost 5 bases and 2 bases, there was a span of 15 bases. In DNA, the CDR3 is TGTGCCAGCAGTCGCCTACAGATCTTAAACTATGGCTACACCTTC. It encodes CASSRLQILNYGYTF.

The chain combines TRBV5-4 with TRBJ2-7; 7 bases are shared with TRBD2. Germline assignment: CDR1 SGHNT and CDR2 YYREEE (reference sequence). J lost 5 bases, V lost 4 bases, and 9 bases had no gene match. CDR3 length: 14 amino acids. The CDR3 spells CASSMFGGSNEQYF. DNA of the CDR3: TGTGCCAGCAGCATGTTCGGGGGGTCGAACGAGCAGTACTTC.

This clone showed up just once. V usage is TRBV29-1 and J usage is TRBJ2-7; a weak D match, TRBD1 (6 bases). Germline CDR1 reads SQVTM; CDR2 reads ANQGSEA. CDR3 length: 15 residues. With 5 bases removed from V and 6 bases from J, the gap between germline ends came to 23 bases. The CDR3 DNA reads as TGCAGCGTTTTCCGGGACACGGGGCGAGTAGGCGAGCAGTACTTC. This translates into CSVFRDTGRVGEQYF.

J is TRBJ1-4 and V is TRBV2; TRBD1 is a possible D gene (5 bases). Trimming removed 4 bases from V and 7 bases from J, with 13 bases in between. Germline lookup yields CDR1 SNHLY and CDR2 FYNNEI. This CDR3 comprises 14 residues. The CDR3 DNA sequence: TGTGCCAGCAGTGTTTACAGGCTCCGTGAAAAACTGTTTTTT. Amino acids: CASSVYRLREKLFF.

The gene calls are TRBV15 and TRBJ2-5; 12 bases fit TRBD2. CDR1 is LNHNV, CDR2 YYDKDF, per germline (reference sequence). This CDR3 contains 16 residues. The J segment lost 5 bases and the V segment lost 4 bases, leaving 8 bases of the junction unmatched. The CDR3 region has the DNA TGTGCCACCAGCATCCCTAGCGGGAGGGCCGGGGAGACCCAGTACTTC. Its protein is CATSIPSGRAGETQYF.

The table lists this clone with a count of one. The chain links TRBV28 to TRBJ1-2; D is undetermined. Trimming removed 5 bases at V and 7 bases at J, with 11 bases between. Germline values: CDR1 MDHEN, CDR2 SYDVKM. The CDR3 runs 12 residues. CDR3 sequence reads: CASSPPTAGYTF. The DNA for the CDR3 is TGTGCCAGCAGTCCCCCGACGGCTGGCTACACCTTC.

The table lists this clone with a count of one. This chain's CDR3 is CASSSQRGSGETQYF. The CDR3 coding sequence is TGTGCCAGCAGCTCGCAGCGGGGATCCGGAGAGACCCAGTACTTC. The chain joins TRBV7-3 to TRBJ2-5, with 7 bases fitting TRBD2. Germline trimming cut 4 bases from V and 4 bases from J; bases unmatched to any gene: 9. The CDR3 spans 15 residues. Germline CDR1 and CDR2: SGHTA and FQGTGA. The full variable domain, rest sourced from reference TRBV7-3 and TRBJ2-5, is GAGVSQTPSNKVTEKGKYVELRCDPISGHTALYWYRQSLGQGPEFLIYFQGTGAADDSGLPNDRFFAVRPEGSVSTLKIQRTERGDSAVYLCASSSQRGSGETQYFGPGTRLLVL.

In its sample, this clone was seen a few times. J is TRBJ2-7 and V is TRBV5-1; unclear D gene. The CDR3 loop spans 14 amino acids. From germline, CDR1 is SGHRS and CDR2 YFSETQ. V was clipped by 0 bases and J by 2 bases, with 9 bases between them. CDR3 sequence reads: CASSLGVATYEQYF. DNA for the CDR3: TGCGCCAGCAGCTTGGGTGTGGCAACCTACGAGCAGTACTTC.

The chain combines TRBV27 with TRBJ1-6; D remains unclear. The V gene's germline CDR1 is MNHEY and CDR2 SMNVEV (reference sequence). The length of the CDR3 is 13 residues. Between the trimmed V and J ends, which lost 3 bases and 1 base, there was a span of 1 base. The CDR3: CASSFSYNSPLHF. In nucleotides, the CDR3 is TGTGCCAGCAGTTTTTCCTATAATTCACCCCTCCACTTT.

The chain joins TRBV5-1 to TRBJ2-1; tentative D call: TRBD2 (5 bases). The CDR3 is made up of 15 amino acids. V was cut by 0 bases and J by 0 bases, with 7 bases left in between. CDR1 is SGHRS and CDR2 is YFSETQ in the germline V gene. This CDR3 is CASSLGGSSYNEQFF. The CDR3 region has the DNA TGCGCCAGCAGCTTGGGAGGGAGCTCCTACAATGAGCAGTTCTTC.

CDR3 bases: TGTGCCATCAGTGAGTCGAGCCCAGGGCGTAATTCACCCCTCCACTTT. Encoded protein: CAISESSPGRNSPLHF. V gene TRBV10-3 combines with J gene TRBJ1-6; tentative D call: TRBD1 (5 bases). Germline V gene lookup returns CDR1 ENHRY and CDR2 SYGVKD. V dropped 0 bases and J dropped 6 bases, with 12 bases sitting between them. The CDR3 runs to 16 residues.

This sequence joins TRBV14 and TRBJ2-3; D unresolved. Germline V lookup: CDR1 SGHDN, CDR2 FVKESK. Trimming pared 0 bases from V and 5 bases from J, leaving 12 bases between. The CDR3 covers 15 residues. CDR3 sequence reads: CASSQDPGKVDTQYF. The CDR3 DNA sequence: TGTGCCAGCAGCCAAGATCCCGGAAAAGTAGATACGCAGTATTTT.

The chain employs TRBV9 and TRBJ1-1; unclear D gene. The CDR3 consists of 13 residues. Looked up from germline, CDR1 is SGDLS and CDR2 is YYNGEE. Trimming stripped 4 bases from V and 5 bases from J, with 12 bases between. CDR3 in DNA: TGTGCCAGCAGCCTGGGAGGTTGGACTGAAGCTTTCTTT. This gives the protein CASSLGGWTEAFF.

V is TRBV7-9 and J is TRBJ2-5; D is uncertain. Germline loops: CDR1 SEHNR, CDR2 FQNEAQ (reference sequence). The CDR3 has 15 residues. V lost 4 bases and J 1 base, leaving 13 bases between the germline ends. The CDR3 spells CASSSSLEFQETQYF. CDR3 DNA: TGTGCCAGCAGCTCCTCTTTGGAATTCCAAGAGACCCAGTACTTC.

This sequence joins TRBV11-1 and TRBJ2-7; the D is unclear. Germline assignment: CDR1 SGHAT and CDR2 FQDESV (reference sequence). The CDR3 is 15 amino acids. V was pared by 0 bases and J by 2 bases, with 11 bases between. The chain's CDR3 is CASSLAVTSPYEQYF. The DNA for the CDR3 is TGTGCCAGCAGCTTAGCCGTGACATCCCCCTACGAGCAGTACTTC. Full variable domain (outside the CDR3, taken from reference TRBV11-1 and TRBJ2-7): EAEVAQSPRYKITEKSQAVAFWCDPISGHATLYWYRQILGQGPELLVQFQDESVVDDSQLPKDRFSAERLKGVDSTLKIQPAELGDSAMYLCASSLAVTSPYEQYFGPGTRLTVT.